This T cell receptor beta chain was obtained from a study of T cell repertoires in cytomegalovirus infection. Study background: Well-studied HLA-B-restricted epitopes and recently identified HLA-C-restricted epitopes of CMV were both used in the study. Through public TCR beta signatures, both CMV infection and matching HLA type were indicated.

This clonotype has a handful of counts. Its antigen is still unknown. The germline gives CDR1 MNHEY, CDR2 SVGEGT. Trimming took 5 bases from V and 7 from J; bases not matched to a gene: 7. This CDR3 region has 14 residues. One entry per CDR3 protein results from TCRdb running MiXCR on the reads. This sample yields about 50,000 distinct CDR3 sequences, of which about 18% are seen a single time; 80% belongs to the top ten. Broader study findings: Summed frequency of shared TCR beta families picked out CMV carriers who also had the relevant HLA.

The rearrangement uses TRBV6-2 or TRBV6-3 and TRBJ1-5; the match to TRBD1 covers 8 bases. This sequence originates from a human donor in good health (CMV status not recorded). Some clones in this sample may be carry-over from other donors' samples. Sequenced here: CD8+ T cells from cultured PBMCs, sampled from culture after CMV antigen stimulation. The CDR3 region is CASSNQGARQPQHF. The CDR3 DNA is TGTGCCAGCAGTAACCAGGGGGCGCGGCAGCCCCAGCATTTT.